These 16 T cell receptor beta chains were all obtained from the same sample, sequenced in a study of CD8+ T cells in alopecia areata. The authors extracted RNA and reverse transcribed it into cDNA as the sequencing template. The data were produced by immunoSEQ multiplex PCR, yet TCRdb's version contains in-frame clones alone and is incomplete. The table includes a few hundred thousand clones, roughly two fifths detected once. Treatment given: oral pan-JAK inhibitor, 5-10 mg twice daily. The specimen comprised CD4+ T cells sorted from blood, sampled at approximately week 31, from a patient treated with tofacitinib. These receptors were taken from a human donor with alopecia areata.

The chain employs TRBV7-9 and TRBJ1-4, with TRBD1 as a possible D gene (6 bases). Trimming removed 5 bases at V and 8 bases at J, with 18 bases between. The CDR3 has 15 amino acids. The germline V gene has CDR1 SEHNR and CDR2 FQNEAQ (reference sequence). The CDR3 nucleotides read TGTGCCAGCAGCCACCGGACAGAACTAGCGGAAAAACTGTTTTTT. This gives the protein CASSHRTELAEKLFF.

A note on this clone: The same CDR3 also results from other DNA sequences found in this sample. The rearrangement links TRBV29-1 to TRBJ2-2; D unclear. Germline assignment: CDR1 SQVTM and CDR2 ANQGSEA. CDR3 length: 12 amino acids. Trimming cost V 1 base and J 2 bases, with 2 bases left between them. CDR3 loop: CSVEGNTGELFF. The DNA of the CDR3 is TGCAGCGTTGAAGGAAACACCGGGGAGCTGTTTTTT.

This rearrangement joins TRBV27 to TRBJ2-1, with D hard to call. The CDR3 runs 14 residues. Germline-derived CDR1 and CDR2 are MNHEY and SMNVEV (reference sequence). The V and J ends lost 2 bases and 5 bases respectively, with 10 bases between them. CDR3 protein: CASSLRPSNNEQFF. The CDR3, as DNA: TGTGCCAGCAGTTTAAGACCCAGTAACAATGAGCAGTTCTTC.

This clone was seen a handful of times. The chain carries TRBV29-1 and TRBJ2-3, with a weak D call TRBD2 (6 bases). The germline V gene has CDR1 SQVTM and CDR2 ANQGSEA. This CDR3 spans 15 amino acids. V dropped 0 bases and J dropped 7 bases, with 17 bases sitting between them. The CDR3 DNA follows: TGCAGCGTTGAAGATCGTGAAGTCGGAGGGAATACGCAGTATTTT. Translating it yields CSVEDREVGGNTQYF.

The chain employs TRBV5-4 and TRBJ2-7, with 9 positions matching TRBD2. The V and J ends lost 2 bases and 6 bases, in that order; junction bases with no gene match: 6. The CDR3 has 14 amino acids. The germline CDR1 and CDR2 sequences are SGHNT and YYREEE (reference sequence). This CDR3 reads CASSLGLAGSEQYF. The CDR3, as DNA: TGTGCCAGCAGCTTAGGCCTAGCGGGAAGCGAGCAGTACTTC.

V and J are TRBV5-5 and TRBJ2-7; D might be TRBD1 (6 bases). The CDR3 runs to 17 residues. Germline-derived CDR1 and CDR2 are SGHKS and YYEKEE (reference sequence). The V gene lost 3 bases and the J gene lost 0 bases, with 19 bases spanning the gap. The CDR3 DNA reads as TGTGCCAGCAGCTCCAGAACGTGGGACATCTTCTCCTACGAGCAGTACTTC. It translates to CASSSRTWDIFSYEQYF.

This clone was counted between two and nine times. The chain employs TRBV7-9 and TRBJ1-2, with 9 bases fitting TRBD1. Germline loops: CDR1 SEHNR, CDR2 FQNEAQ (reference sequence). This CDR3 region has 15 residues. The V segment lost 7 bases and the J segment 8 bases; nucleotides outside the gene matches: 14. CDR3 in DNA: TGTGCCAGCACCGTCCCCGGGACAGGGTCAGGAGGCTACACCTTC. Encoded protein: CASTVPGTGSGGYTF.

The gene calls are TRBV30 and TRBJ2-2; D possibly matches TRBD1 or TRBD2 (5 bases each). The CDR3 length is 17 residues. Germline V gene sequence: CDR1 GTSNPN, CDR2 SVGIG (reference sequence). The V gene lost 0 bases and the J gene lost 1 base, with 15 bases spanning the gap. This chain's CDR3 is CAWSVLGHAKNTGELFF. Written as DNA, the CDR3 is TGTGCCTGGAGTGTACTAGGACATGCCAAGAACACCGGGGAGCTGTTTTTT.

The chain employs TRBV27 and TRBJ2-4; 11 nucleotides align to TRBD1. The V gene end was trimmed by 2 bases and the J gene end by 6 bases; junction bases not matched to a gene: 6. Germline V gene lookup returns CDR1 MNHEY and CDR2 SMNVEV (reference sequence). This CDR3 contains 16 residues. The CDR3 sequence: CASSLTGTGGVNIQYF. DNA of the CDR3: TGTGCCAGCAGTTTAACCGGGACAGGGGGGGTAAACATTCAGTACTTC.

The V call is TRBV6-5, the J call TRBJ1-3; D ambiguous. V was shortened by 6 bases and J by 4 bases, with 13 bases between the two germline ends. The CDR3 runs to 14 residues. Germline V gene data show CDR1 as MNHEY and CDR2 as SVGAGI. The CDR3 nucleotides are TGTGCCAGCAGCCCGTATGGGCGCGGAAACACCATATATTTT. Translated: CASSPYGRGNTIYF.

This clone was recorded many times. V and J are TRBV7-2 and TRBJ1-2; 9 positions match TRBD1. Losses at the gene ends were 3 bases for V and 0 bases for J; bases not matched to a gene: 8. This CDR3 has 17 residues. Germline assignment: CDR1 SGHTA and CDR2 FQGNSA. Here the CDR3 DNA reads TGTGCCAGCAGCTTTGGTACAGGGGGCCTGGCTAACTATGGCTACACCTTC. Amino acids: CASSFGTGGLANYGYTF.

This rearrangement joins TRBV25-1 to TRBJ2-5, with D tentatively TRBD2 (5 bases). The CDR3 is made up of 14 amino acids. The V end lost 1 base, the J end lost 3 bases, and 9 bases lay between the germline ends. Germline lookup yields CDR1 MGHDK and CDR2 SYGVNS. The CDR3: CASSEWVGEETQYF. The CDR3 bases are TGTGCCAGCAGTGAATGGGTGGGAGAAGAGACCCAGTACTTC. The whole variable domain, filled in from reference TRBV25-1 and TRBJ2-5, reads EADIYQTPRYLVIGTGKKITLECSQTMGHDKMYWYQQDPGMELHLIHYSYGVNSTEKGDLSSESTVSRIRTEHFPLTLESARPSHTSQYLCASSEWVGEETQYFGPGTRLLVL.

The gene calls are TRBV19 and TRBJ1-5; D perhaps matches TRBD1 (5 bases). V was clipped by 3 bases and J by 2 bases, with 11 bases between them. Germline V gives CDR1 LNHDA, CDR2 SQIVND (reference sequence). The CDR3 runs to 15 residues. The CDR3 loop reads CASSIRDRRNQPQHF. In DNA, the CDR3 is TGTGCCAGTAGTATCCGGGACCGCCGCAATCAGCCCCAGCATTTT.

The count of this clone is one. The chain couples TRBV9 to TRBJ1-5, with D perhaps matching TRBD1 (6 bases). The CDR3 consists of 18 residues. Germline CDR1 reads SGDLS; CDR2 reads YYNGEE. Trimming left V 4 bases short and J 2 bases short, with 22 bases between. The CDR3 loop reads CASSTPRSRGGGNQPQHF. Here the CDR3 DNA reads TGTGCCAGCAGCACTCCCCGATCCAGGGGCGGGGGCAATCAGCCCCAGCATTTT.

This clone was observed a few times. The chain links TRBV5-1 to TRBJ2-3; 8 bases match TRBD2. The V and J ends lost 2 bases and 0 bases, in that order; junction bases with no gene match: 5. Germline V lookup: CDR1 SGHRS, CDR2 YFSETQ. This CDR3 is 16 amino acids long. The CDR3 is CASSLTSGTSTDTQYF. The CDR3 DNA is TGCGCCAGCAGCTTAACTAGCGGTACTAGCACAGATACGCAGTATTTT.

This clone appeared a few times. This sequence joins TRBV30 and TRBJ1-3, with a tentative D call TRBD1 (5 bases). V was cut by 3 bases and J by 4 bases, with 16 bases left in between. Germline V lookup: CDR1 GTSNPN, CDR2 SVGIG (reference sequence). This CDR3 region has 15 residues. The CDR3 reads CAWRSSRAGGNTIYF. The CDR3 nucleotides are TGTGCCTGGAGGTCATCCAGGGCAGGGGGAAACACCATATATTTT.